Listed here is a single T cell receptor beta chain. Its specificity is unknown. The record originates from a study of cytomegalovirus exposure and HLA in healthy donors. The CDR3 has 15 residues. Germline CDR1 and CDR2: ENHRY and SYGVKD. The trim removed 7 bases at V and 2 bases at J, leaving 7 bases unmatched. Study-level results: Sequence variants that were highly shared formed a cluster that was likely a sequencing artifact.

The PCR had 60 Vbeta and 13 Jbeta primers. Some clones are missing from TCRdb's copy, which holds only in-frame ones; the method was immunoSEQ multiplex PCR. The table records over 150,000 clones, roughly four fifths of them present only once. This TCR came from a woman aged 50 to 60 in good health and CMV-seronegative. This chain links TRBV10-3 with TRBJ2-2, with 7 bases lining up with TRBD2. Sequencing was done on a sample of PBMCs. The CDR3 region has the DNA TGTGCCATCAACGGTCTAGCGGATAACACCGGGGAGCTGTTTTTT. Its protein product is CAINGLADNTGELFF.